This T cell receptor (beta chain) was sequenced in a study of CD8+ T cells in alopecia areata. Broader study findings: Among patients, TCR sharing was less clear than in mice, a difference possibly due in part to HLA diversity in the patient population. Higher clonality and more expanded CD8+ clones appeared in lesional than normal scalp.

This clone has only a few counts. The antigen remains undetermined. Deletions cut 5 bases from V and 4 bases from J, with 10 bases between. CDR1 LNHDA and CDR2 SQIVND come from the germline V gene (reference sequence). This CDR3 comprises 13 residues. Once RNA had been extracted, it was reverse transcribed into cDNA to act as the sequencing template. Sequencing used immunoSEQ multiplex PCR; TCRdb keeps in-frame clones, though not all of them. The sample yields around 210,000 clones, 56% seen once. The sample was CD8+ T cells sorted from blood. The genes are TRBV19 and TRBJ2-3; D uncertain. This clonotype was obtained from a human donor in good health. This chain's CDR3 is CASSAVSADTQYF. The CDR3 DNA sequence: TGTGCCAGTAGTGCCGTCAGCGCAGATACGCAGTATTTT.